A selection of T cell receptor beta chains follows, all from one sample in a study of T cell repertoires in cytomegalovirus infection. TCRdb re-analysed the reads in MiXCR, keeping a single row per CDR3 protein. Found here are nearly 650,000 distinct CDR3 sequences, 20% to 25% of them singletons; the top ten hold roughly 8%. The sequenced sample consisted of CD8+ T cells from PBMCs. These receptors all come from a human donor in good health (CMV status not recorded). Some clones in this sample may be carry-over from other donors' samples. Both conserved end residues are part of each CDR3. D genes are given only for firm matches. Where a row states a size, it is once, few, many or the class of an expanded clone; other rows omit it.

v_gene	d_gene	abundance	j_gene	CDR3nt	CDR3aa
TRBV6-6	TRBD1	.	TRBJ1-1	TGTGCCAGCAGTTACTCGACAGGGGGCACTGAAGCTTTCTTT	CASSYSTGGTEAFF
TRBV4-1	.	many	TRBJ2-1	TGCGCCAGCAGCCAAGGCCTCTGGACGGAAAACAATGAGCAGTTCTTC	CASSQGLWTENNEQFF
TRBV20-1	TRBD2	many	TRBJ2-3	TGCAGTGCTAGTGCTCTAGCGGACTTTTTCACAGATACGCAGTATTTT	CSASALADFFTDTQYF
TRBV6-2/TRBV6-3	TRBD2	many	TRBJ2-3	TGTGCCAGCAGGGCGACTAGCGGGGACACAGATACGCAGTATTTT	CASRATSGDTDTQYF
TRBV6-2/TRBV6-3	TRBD2	few	TRBJ2-1	TGTGCCAGCAGCAGCGGGGGGGCCGGGGAGCAGTTCTTC	CASSSGGAGEQFF
TRBV4-1	TRBD1	.	TRBJ2-7	TGCGCCAGCAGCCAAACGGGACAGGGGGCTTACGAGCAGTACTTC	CASSQTGQGAYEQYF
TRBV28	TRBD1	.	TRBJ1-1	TGTGCCAGTAGGCCTACAGGGGTTTTGACTGAAGCTTTCTTT	CASRPTGVLTEAFF
TRBV19	.	.	TRBJ2-1	TGTGCCTGTAGTATCATGGGGCTCGACAATGAGCAGTTCTTC	CACSIMGLDNEQFF
TRBV6-6	TRBD1	.	TRBJ2-2	TGTGCCAGCAGTTACTCGATCGGGGGGACAGGGGACGTAACCGGGGAGCTGTTTTTT	CASSYSIGGTGDVTGELFF
TRBV2	.	.	TRBJ2-1	TGTGCCAGCAGGGATGCCCGGAGCCCTGGCCGTGAGCAGTTCTTC	CASRDARSPGREQFF
TRBV28	.	many	TRBJ2-5	TGTGCCAGCAGTTTGGCGAGGTACCAAGAGACCCAGTACTTC	CASSLARYQETQYF
TRBV7-9	.	few	TRBJ2-5	TGTGCCAGCAGCTTAGATTACGGGACTGGCGAGACCCAGTACTTC	CASSLDYGTGETQYF
TRBV11-3	TRBD2	many	TRBJ2-1	TGTGCCAGCAGCTTTGAGCGGGGCTCCTACAATGAGCAGTTCTTC	CASSFERGSYNEQFF
TRBV6-5	.	many	TRBJ1-2	TGTGCCAGCAGCTCCTCCACAGGTGTCTATGGCTACACCTTC	CASSSSTGVYGYTF
TRBV28	.	.	TRBJ1-1	TGTGCCAGCAGCTCGGACGACACTGAAGCTTTCTTT	CASSSDDTEAFF
TRBV7-4	.	few	TRBJ2-7	TGTGCCAGCAGCCGGGGCCAGGGAAACTACGAGCAGTACTTC	CASSRGQGNYEQYF
TRBV5-1	TRBD2	few	TRBJ2-1	TGCGCCAGCAGCATAGCGGGGGGGACGGACAATGAGCAGTTCTTC	CASSIAGGTDNEQFF
TRBV29-1	.	.	TRBJ2-1	TGCAGCGTCCGGGATGCGGAGGATCTTAACTACAATGAGCAGTTCTTC	CSVRDAEDLNYNEQFF
TRBV20-1	.	.	TRBJ1-2	TGCAGTGCTAGCGGATATCGTACAGCTACTTTAAACTATGGCTACACCTTC	CSASGYRTATLNYGYTF
TRBV5-1	.	.	TRBJ1-2	TGCGCCAGCAGCTTGGGTGGGGCCGACCCTTATGGCTACACCTTC	CASSLGGADPYGYTF
TRBV10-3	.	few	TRBJ2-3	TGTGCCATCAGTGAGTCGTTTAGCCGATCTGGGGACACAGATACGCAGTATTTT	CAISESFSRSGDTDTQYF
TRBV12-3/TRBV12-4	TRBD2	.	TRBJ2-4	TGTGCCAGCAGTTTAGATGGGGGGGTAGCCAAAAACATTCAGTACTTC	CASSLDGGVAKNIQYF
TRBV18	TRBD1	few	TRBJ2-7	TGTGCCAGCTCAGACCTGGACAGGGAGAGCTCCTACGAGCAGTACTTC	CASSDLDRESSYEQYF
TRBV7-9	TRBD1	many	TRBJ2-1	TGTGCCAGCAGTCCGAAGACAGGGGATACGGATGAGCAGTTCTTC	CASSPKTGDTDEQFF
TRBV7-2	.	many	TRBJ2-3	TGTGCCAGCAGCTTAAAGAGGGGACTCACGGATACGCAGTATTTT	CASSLKRGLTDTQYF
TRBV20-1	.	few	TRBJ2-5	TGCAGTGCTGGAAGGACTGCCTGGCCCCAAGAGACCCAGTACTTC	CSAGRTAWPQETQYF
TRBV20-1	TRBD2	.	TRBJ2-7	TGCAGTGCTTGGACTAGCGGGCGGACCTACGAGCAGTACTTC	CSAWTSGRTYEQYF
TRBV10-3	.	.	TRBJ2-6	TGTGCCATCAGTGAGTCGGAAGGGTATGGGGCCAACGTCCTGACTTTC	CAISESEGYGANVLTF
TRBV27	.	.	TRBJ2-7	TGTGCCAGCAGTACGACTGAAGGACAGACCGTTTACGAGCAGTACTTC	CASSTTEGQTVYEQYF
TRBV7-7	.	many	TRBJ2-5	TGTGCTAGCAGCCCCCCGGGGGCCCAAGAGACCCAGTACTTC	CASSPPGAQETQYF
TRBV20-1	.	.	TRBJ2-7	TGCAGTGCTAGAACCCAAGGACTACAAGCCAGGGGAGAGCAGTACTTC	CSARTQGLQARGEQYF